Included here is one T cell receptor (beta chain) sequence, with context. Its matching antigen is unknown. The entry originates in a study of shared clonotypes between healthy human individuals. Study-level results: Limited genetic and exposure-history diversity came from having few donors. Some naive CD4 clonotypes, roughly 5%, turned up in common across several donors.

Libraries were prepared by immunoSEQ multiplex PCR; TCRdb keeps only in-frame clonotypes and omits some of them. The sample has under 1,100,000 clones, about 70% seen once. Trimming took 5 bases from V and 6 from J; bases not matched to a gene: 7. This CDR3 is built from 14 residues. Germline CDR1 MNHEY, CDR2 SVGAGI. The chain combines TRBV6-5 with TRBJ1-2, with TRBD1 matching 9 bases. Sequenced: memory CD4+ T cells sorted from blood. Subset of the sample: CD45RA-negative fraction. This TCR was sampled from a man younger than 35 in good health. Here the CDR3 DNA reads TGTGCCAGCAGTACTACAGGGGGCGGCGATGGCTACACCTTC. Protein sequence: CASSTTGGGDGYTF.